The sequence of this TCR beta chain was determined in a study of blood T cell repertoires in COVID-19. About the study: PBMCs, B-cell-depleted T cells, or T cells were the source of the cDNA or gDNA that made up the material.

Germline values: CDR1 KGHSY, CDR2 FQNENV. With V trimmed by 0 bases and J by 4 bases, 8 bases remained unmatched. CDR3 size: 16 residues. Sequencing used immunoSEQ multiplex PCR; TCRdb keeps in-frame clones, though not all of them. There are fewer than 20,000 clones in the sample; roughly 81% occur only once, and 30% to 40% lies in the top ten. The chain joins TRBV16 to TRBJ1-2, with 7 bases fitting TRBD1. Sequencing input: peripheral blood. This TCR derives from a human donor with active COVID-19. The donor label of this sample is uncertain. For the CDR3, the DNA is TGTGCCAGCAGCCAATCGGAGGGGGCCCGGGGCTATGGCTACACCTTC. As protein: CASSQSEGARGYGYTF.